These 32 T cell receptor beta chains share one sample of origin, sequenced in a study of T cell responses to AZD1222 COVID-19 vaccine. Repertoires were generated with immunoSEQ multiplex PCR, while TCRdb's copy carries only in-frame clones and drops some. This sample has about 76,000 clones, with about 80% found just once. Source: peripheral blood, taken 28 days after the second dose of the MenACWY control vaccine. The receptors stem from an adult who received the MenACWY meningococcal vaccine as a control.

Written as DNA, the CDR3 is TGCGCCAGCAGCCCCCAGGGAGCGGGGGGCTCCTACGAGCAGTACTTC. Translation: CASSPQGAGGSYEQYF. The V gene is TRBV5-1, the J gene TRBJ2-7, with 9 bases matching TRBD2. The CDR3 consists of 16 residues. Germline V gives CDR1 SGHRS, CDR2 YFSETQ. The V and J ends lost 4 bases and 0 bases, in that order; junction bases with no gene match: 8.

CDR3 residues: CASSLFGEAGELFF. The CDR3, as DNA: TGCGCCAGCAGCCTCTTTGGAGAGGCCGGGGAGCTGTTTTTT. The chain carries TRBV4-3 and TRBJ2-2, with D hard to call. Deletions cut 4 bases from V and 6 bases from J, with 12 bases between. This CDR3 contains 14 residues. The germline V gene encodes CDR1 LGHNA and CDR2 YSLEER.

The rearrangement links TRBV30 to TRBJ1-2, with 10 bases matching TRBD1. Trimming took 5 bases from V and 5 from J; bases not matched to a gene: 8. The CDR3 covers 14 residues. Germline V gene lookup returns CDR1 GTSNPN and CDR2 SVGIG (reference sequence). The CDR3: CAWERTGGRYGYTF. The CDR3, as DNA: TGTGCCTGGGAGCGGACAGGGGGACGGTATGGCTACACCTTC.

The chain combines TRBV9 with TRBJ2-3; D is undetermined. Trimming removed 4 bases at V and 7 bases at J, with 22 bases between. Germline V gene data show CDR1 as SGDLS and CDR2 as YYNGEE. The CDR3 is 16 amino acids. The CDR3 DNA follows: TGTGCCAGCAGCCCACGCTCCGGCATTTCTAAAAATACGCAGTATTTT. Translated, it gives CASSPRSGISKNTQYF.

This clone was recorded a few times. The chain couples TRBV27 to TRBJ1-1, with TRBD1 as a possible D gene (6 bases). V was shortened by 6 bases and J by 1 base, with 12 bases between the two germline ends. CDR3 length: 14 amino acids. Germline CDR1 and CDR2: MNHEY and SMNVEV (reference sequence). As DNA, the CDR3 is TGTGCCAGCAGCCTGGACAGACGGAACACTGAAGCTTTCTTT. Amino acids: CASSLDRRNTEAFF.

The rearrangement links TRBV11-1 to TRBJ1-6; weak D call: TRBD1 (5 bases). The CDR3 is made up of 16 amino acids. Trimming cost V 2 bases and J 8 bases, with 16 bases left between them. Germline lookup yields CDR1 SGHAT and CDR2 FQDESV (reference sequence). The CDR3 coding sequence is TGTGCCAGCAGCTTAATGGGGCTTGGGCCGGATTCACCCCTCCACTTT. Translation gives CASSLMGLGPDSPLHF.

V gene TRBV19 combines with J gene TRBJ1-6; no firm D call. CDR1 is LNHDA, CDR2 SQIVND, per germline (reference sequence). The CDR3 length is 15 residues. DNA for the CDR3: TGTGTCAACAAGGGTAGCACTAAAAAGGATTCACCCCTCCACTTT. It codes for CVNKGSTKKDSPLHF.

The V call is TRBV12-3 or TRBV12-4, the J call TRBJ2-5; possible D gene TRBD1, 6 bases. This CDR3 has 13 amino acids. Deletions cut 6 bases from V and 3 bases from J, with 11 bases between. For the CDR3, the DNA is TGTGCCAGCAGCACCGGACAGAAAGAGACCCAGTACTTC. Residues: CASSTGQKETQYF.

This sequence joins TRBV6-5 and TRBJ1-1, with no clear D. Deletions cut 4 bases from V and 1 base from J, with 7 bases between. The germline CDR1 and CDR2 sequences are MNHEY and SVGAGI. The CDR3 has 13 residues. Written as DNA, the CDR3 is TGTGCCAGCAGTTTGGGAAAGAACACTGAAGCTTTCTTT. Its protein is CASSLGKNTEAFF.

V is TRBV6-5 and J is TRBJ1-1; a possible D gene is TRBD1 (5 bases). Germline CDR1 reads MNHEY; CDR2 reads SVGAGI. The V gene lost 2 bases and the J gene lost 7 bases, with 14 bases spanning the gap. The CDR3 spans 14 residues. CDR3 bases: TGTGCCAGCAGTTACCAAGGGGAAGTTAGTGAAGCTTTCTTT. This translates into CASSYQGEVSEAFF.

This chain uses TRBV19 with TRBJ1-1, with 7 bases fitting TRBD1. Germline CDR1 LNHDA, CDR2 SQIVND (reference sequence). CDR3 length: 13 residues. Trimming removed 6 bases from V and 1 base from J; junction bases left unmatched: 2. The CDR3 here is CASRDRRNTEAFF. In nucleotides, the CDR3 is TGTGCCAGTAGGGACAGGCGGAACACTGAAGCTTTCTTT.

V and J are TRBV19 and TRBJ1-1; 7 nucleotides align to TRBD1. The CDR3 totals 14 residues. Germline CDR1 and CDR2: LNHDA and SQIVND (reference sequence). V was pared by 6 bases and J by 1 base, with 5 bases of the junction left unmatched. The CDR3 loop is CASSAQGRNTEAFF. Written as DNA, the CDR3 is TGTGCCAGTAGCGCACAGGGGCGGAACACTGAAGCTTTCTTT.

This chain joins TRBV28 and TRBJ2-5; TRBD2 matches 12 bases. This CDR3 is built from 15 residues. The V gene's germline CDR1 is MDHEN and CDR2 SYDVKM. The V and J ends lost 4 bases and 5 bases, in that order; junction bases with no gene match: 5. The CDR3 protein is CASSYLAGGRETQYF. The CDR3 DNA reads TGTGCCAGCAGTTACCTAGCGGGGGGGCGGGAGACCCAGTACTTC.

This clone appeared a few times. This sequence joins TRBV20-1 and TRBJ2-5; D not resolved. CDR1 is DFQATT and CDR2 is SNEGSKA in the germline V gene (reference sequence). Trimming took 5 bases from V and 1 from J, leaving 5 bases between them. The CDR3 totals 11 residues. The CDR3: CSARPQETQYF. The CDR3 DNA is TGCAGTGCTCGACCCCAAGAGACCCAGTACTTC.

The chain carries TRBV27 and TRBJ2-5; 10 bases fit TRBD2. The germline CDR1 and CDR2 sequences are MNHEY and SMNVEV (reference sequence). The CDR3 covers 15 residues. With 4 bases clipped from V and 7 bases from J, the junction kept 9 bases outside the gene matches. Here the CDR3 DNA reads TGTGCCAGCAGTTCTCCTAGCGGGAGTTATACGACCCAGTACTTC. Its translation: CASSSPSGSYTTQYF.

The chain has TRBV11-2 and TRBJ1-6; D might be TRBD1 (5 bases). This CDR3 has 13 amino acids. Germline V gives CDR1 SGHAT, CDR2 FQNNGV. V lost 0 bases to trimming and J lost 10 bases, with 7 bases between them. The CDR3 loop is CASSLERDSPLHF. CDR3 nucleotides: TGTGCCAGCAGCTTAGAGAGGGACTCACCCCTCCACTTT.

V gene TRBV7-2 combines with J gene TRBJ1-4; the D gene is possibly TRBD1 (6 bases). Germline lookup yields CDR1 SGHTA and CDR2 FQGNSA. This CDR3 spans 17 amino acids. Deletions cut 1 base from V and 7 bases from J, with 19 bases between. CDR3 bases: TGTGCCAGCAGCTTAGGGTTTGGGGGGGCCTTGAGTGAAAAACTGTTTTTT. This gives the protein CASSLGFGGALSEKLFF.

The chain uses TRBV11-2 and TRBJ2-7; a weak D match, TRBD2 (6 bases). The CDR3 spans 15 residues. Trimming shortened V by 5 bases and J by 7 bases, and 21 bases separated the two germline ends. Germline V CDR1 and CDR2: SGHAT, FQNNGV. The CDR3 nucleotides are TGTGCCAGCAGCCTCCCCGGCGGCGGGGATTGGGAGCAGTACTTC. It codes for CASSLPGGGDWEQYF.

This clone was seen only a few times. The chain is built from TRBV6-5 and TRBJ1-1; TRBD1 might be the D (6 bases). This CDR3 has 12 amino acids. From germline, CDR1 is MNHEY and CDR2 SVGAGI. Trimming removed 5 bases at V and 4 bases at J, with 8 bases between. CDR3 sequence (DNA): TGTGCCAGCAGTAGGGGGGGCACTGAAGCTTTCTTT. It yields the protein CASSRGGTEAFF.

This clone occurred once. The J gene is TRBJ2-2, the V gene TRBV4-1, with D maybe TRBD1 (6 bases). CDR1 is MGHRA, CDR2 YSYEKL, per germline. CDR3 length: 15 residues. Trimming cost V 0 bases and J 3 bases, with 8 bases left between them. The CDR3 region is CASSQDQGYTGELFF. In DNA form, the CDR3 reads TGCGCCAGCAGCCAAGATCAGGGGTACACCGGGGAGCTGTTTTTT.

The chain uses TRBV2 and TRBJ2-1; 10 bases are a match to TRBD2. Germline V gives CDR1 SNHLY, CDR2 FYNNEI. This CDR3 spans 14 amino acids. V lost 3 bases to trimming and J lost 9 bases; unmatched junction nucleotides: 5. CDR3 amino acids: CASSDGTSVSEQFF. CDR3 coding DNA: TGTGCCAGCAGTGACGGGACTAGCGTTTCTGAGCAGTTCTTC.

This chain uses TRBV28 with TRBJ1-1; 8 bases are a match to TRBD1. The germline V gene has CDR1 MDHEN and CDR2 SYDVKM. The CDR3 is 14 amino acids. V lost 4 bases and J lost 4; bases outside the gene matches: 5. CDR3 nucleotide sequence: TGTGCCAGCAGTTGGAGACAGGGGATCACTGAAGCTTTCTTT. It is translated as CASSWRQGITEAFF.

The CDR3 coding sequence is TGTGCCAGCAGCGAATTCAACCCGAGCTCCTACAATGAGCAGTTCTTC. It specifies CASSEFNPSSYNEQFF. J is TRBJ2-1 and V is TRBV7-9; D is ambiguous. The CDR3 length is 16 residues. Germline V lookup: CDR1 SEHNR, CDR2 FQNEAQ (reference sequence). Trimming cost V 5 bases and J 0 bases, with 14 bases left between them. The full variable domain, in which reference TRBV7-9 and TRBJ2-1 provide the parts outside the CDR3, is DTGVSQNPRHKITKRGQNVTFRCDPISEHNRLYWYRQTLGQGPEFLTYFQNEAQLEKSRLLSDRFSAERPKGSFSTLEIQRTEQGDSAMYLCASSEFNPSSYNEQFFGPGTRLTVL.

The CDR3, as DNA: TGTGCCAGCAACCGGGGACCCCAAGAGACCCAGTACTTC. It encodes CASNRGPQETQYF. The chain employs TRBV12-3 or TRBV12-4 and TRBJ2-5, with D tentatively TRBD1 or TRBD2 (5 bases each). There are 13 residues in the CDR3. V lost 7 bases and J 1 base, leaving 10 bases between the germline ends.

A remark on this clone: A much larger clone lies a single base off, so this may be a read error. The sample carries other DNA sequences with the same CDR3. The gene calls are TRBV6-5 and TRBJ2-7; TRBD1 matches at 7 bases. Per germline, CDR1 MNHEY and CDR2 SVGAGI. The CDR3 has 13 residues. The J segment lost 4 bases and the V segment lost 5 bases, leaving 5 bases of the junction unmatched. CDR3 sequence (DNA): TGTGCCAGCAGTCCCGGGACAGCGTACGAGCAGTACTTC. Translated, it gives CASSPGTAYEQYF.

This sequence joins TRBV11-2 and TRBJ2-5; D is undetermined. The V end was cut by 4 bases, the J end by 4 bases, with 13 bases between. This CDR3 region has 14 residues. The germline V gene has CDR1 SGHAT and CDR2 FQNNGV. The CDR3 sequence: CASSSASFRETQYF. The CDR3 DNA reads TGTGCCAGCAGCTCGGCGAGTTTCCGAGAGACCCAGTACTTC.

The chain's CDR3 is CASSLAGQGVIINQPQHF. In nucleotides, the CDR3 is TGTGCCAGCAGCTTAGCCGGACAGGGGGTTATCATAAATCAGCCCCAGCATTTT. This rearrangement joins TRBV11-3 to TRBJ1-5; 10 bases fit TRBD1. Germline CDR1 is SGHNT and CDR2 is YENEEA. This CDR3 is built from 18 residues. V was pared by 1 base and J by 4 bases, with 10 bases of the junction left unmatched. The variable domain in full, with the rest retrieved from reference TRBV11-3 and TRBJ1-5, is EAGVVQSPRYKIIEKKQPVAFWCNPISGHNTLYWYLQNLGQGPELLIRYENEEAVDDSQLPKDRFSAERLKGVDSTLKIQPAELGDSAVYLCASSLAGQGVIINQPQHFGDGTRLSIL.

This clone was observed at least ten times. The chain uses TRBV2 and TRBJ1-1; unclear D gene. Germline V lookup: CDR1 SNHLY, CDR2 FYNNEI. The CDR3 has 12 residues. The V gene lost 6 bases and the J gene lost 8 bases, with 13 bases spanning the gap. CDR3 in DNA: TGTGCCAGCAGGTGGCAAACCAGGGAAGCTTTCTTT. It encodes CASRWQTREAFF.

This rearrangement joins TRBV6-4 to TRBJ2-2; D is possibly TRBD1 (6 bases). CDR1 MRHNA and CDR2 SNTAGT come from the germline V gene. The CDR3 totals 14 residues. V was clipped by 3 bases and J by 7 bases, with 12 bases between them. CDR3 in DNA: TGTGCCAGCAGTGAACAGGGTTTTTACGGGGAGCTGTTTTTT. This translates into CASSEQGFYGELFF.

The V call is TRBV6-1, the J call TRBJ1-5; no reliable D call. Germline-derived CDR1 and CDR2 are MNHNS and SASEGT. V was pared by 7 bases and J by 7 bases, with 14 bases between. This CDR3 has 13 amino acids. In DNA, the CDR3 is TGTGCCAGCACTTCAAGGAGGGAACAGCCCCAGCATTTT. Amino acids: CASTSRREQPQHF.

CDR3 sequence reads: CASSEWGTPTEAFF. The CDR3 coding sequence is TGTGCCAGCAGTGAATGGGGAACGCCTACTGAAGCTTTCTTT. The gene calls are TRBV6-1 and TRBJ1-1; the D is unclear. The CDR3 covers 14 residues. Per the germline V gene, CDR1 is MNHNS and CDR2 is SASEGT. Between the trimmed V and J ends, which lost 2 bases and 5 bases, there was a span of 12 bases.

As concerns this clone: The junction departs from the called germline gene at one end, perhaps through a read error. The V and J genes are TRBV5-6 and TRBJ1-2; 10 positions agree with TRBD1. The germline gives CDR1 SGHDT, CDR2 YYEEEE. The CDR3 is made up of 15 amino acids. CDR3 nucleotides: TGTGCCAGCAGTTTGGGGACAGGGGTTTTCTATGGCTACACCTTC. It specifies CASSLGTGVFYGYTF.